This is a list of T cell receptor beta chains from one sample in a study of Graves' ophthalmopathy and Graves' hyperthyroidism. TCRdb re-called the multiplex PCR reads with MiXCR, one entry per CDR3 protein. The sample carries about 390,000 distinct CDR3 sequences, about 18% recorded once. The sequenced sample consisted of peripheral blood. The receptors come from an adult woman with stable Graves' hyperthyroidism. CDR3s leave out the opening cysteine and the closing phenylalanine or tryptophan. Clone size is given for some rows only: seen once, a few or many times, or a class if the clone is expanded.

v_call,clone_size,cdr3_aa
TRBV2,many,ASSVQTQGREQY
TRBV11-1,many,ASSLSGTANTGELF
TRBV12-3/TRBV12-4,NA,ASRQDRIHRGRGYEQY
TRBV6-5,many,ASSYSGRTNSPLH
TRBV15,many,ATSRESMGYGYT
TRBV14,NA,ASSQDPYQPQH
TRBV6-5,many,ASSYRPGQRTIQY
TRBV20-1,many,SAFGLEREQY
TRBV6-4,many,ASSDRFLAGGRSYEQY
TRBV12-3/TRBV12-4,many,ASSLFIGTGELF
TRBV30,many,AWRTTGFSNSPLH
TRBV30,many,AWERGNTIY
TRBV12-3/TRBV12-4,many,ASSGARDTEAF
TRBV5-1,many,ASSWGLNEQY
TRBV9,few,ASSVEGDGTQY
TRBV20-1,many,SARDRGGMTIKY
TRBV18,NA,ASSREDRVYEQY
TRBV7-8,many,ASSLAGSLGTEAF
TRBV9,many,ASSVSPTSSYEQY
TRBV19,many,ASTPRDRSYEQY
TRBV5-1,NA,ASSSDENRGNTIY
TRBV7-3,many,ASSLMHTGQETQY
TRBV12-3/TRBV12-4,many,ASTPGRLPEQF
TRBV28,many,ASRDTPNTEAF
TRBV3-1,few,ASRLPGQQETQY
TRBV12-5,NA,ASGSTGGWTGELF
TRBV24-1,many,ATSDFGRYGELF
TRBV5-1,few,ASSLGVGSNTGELF
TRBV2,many,ASIKRAVTGELF
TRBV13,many,ASSSSAGRDYGYT
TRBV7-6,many,ASSWGEQGGNSPLH
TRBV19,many,ASSIFMNTEAF
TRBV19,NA,ASSISSGTSYEQY
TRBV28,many,ASSFHGTGENTEAF
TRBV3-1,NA,ASSPVVAGGELF
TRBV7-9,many,ASSFQRTARGETQY
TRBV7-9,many,ASSSVRDGAYEQY
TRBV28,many,ASRTDRARDEQY